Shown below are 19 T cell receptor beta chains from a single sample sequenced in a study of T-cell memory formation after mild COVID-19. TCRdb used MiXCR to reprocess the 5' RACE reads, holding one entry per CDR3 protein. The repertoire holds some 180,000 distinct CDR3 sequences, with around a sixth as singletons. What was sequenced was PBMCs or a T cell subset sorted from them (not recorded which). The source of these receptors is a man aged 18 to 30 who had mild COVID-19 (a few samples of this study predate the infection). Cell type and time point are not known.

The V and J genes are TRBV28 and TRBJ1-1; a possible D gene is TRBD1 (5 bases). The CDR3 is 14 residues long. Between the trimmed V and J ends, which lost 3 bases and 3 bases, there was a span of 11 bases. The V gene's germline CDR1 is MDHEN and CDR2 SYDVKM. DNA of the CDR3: TGTGCCAGCAGTTTCCCTGGGGGGTACACTGAAGCTTTCTTT. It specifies CASSFPGGYTEAFF.

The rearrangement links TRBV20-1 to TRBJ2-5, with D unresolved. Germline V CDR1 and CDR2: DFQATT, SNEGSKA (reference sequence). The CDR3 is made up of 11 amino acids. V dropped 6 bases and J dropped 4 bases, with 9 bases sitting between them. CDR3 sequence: CSAHRRETQYF. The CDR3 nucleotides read TGCAGTGCCCACAGACGAGAGACCCAGTACTTC.

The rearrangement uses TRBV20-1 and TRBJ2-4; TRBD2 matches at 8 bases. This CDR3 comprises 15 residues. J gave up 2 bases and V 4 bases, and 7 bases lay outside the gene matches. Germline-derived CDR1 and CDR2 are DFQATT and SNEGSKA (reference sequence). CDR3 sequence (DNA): TGCAGTGCTACTTATCCGGGAGGGCCCAAAAACATTCAGTACTTC. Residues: CSATYPGGPKNIQYF.

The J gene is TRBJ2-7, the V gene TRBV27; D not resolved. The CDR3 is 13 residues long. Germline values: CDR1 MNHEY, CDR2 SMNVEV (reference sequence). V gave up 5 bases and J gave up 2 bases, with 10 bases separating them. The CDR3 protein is CASSPRMPYEQYV. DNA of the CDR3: TGTGCCAGCAGTCCTCGAATGCCCTACGAGCAGTACGTC.

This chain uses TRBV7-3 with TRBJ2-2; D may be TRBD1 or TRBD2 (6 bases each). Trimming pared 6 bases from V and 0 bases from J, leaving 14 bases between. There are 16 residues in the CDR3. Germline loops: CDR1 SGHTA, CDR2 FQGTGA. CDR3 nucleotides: TGTGCCAGCAGTCCATGGGGGGCGACGAACACCGGGGAGCTGTTTTTT. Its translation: CASSPWGATNTGELFF.

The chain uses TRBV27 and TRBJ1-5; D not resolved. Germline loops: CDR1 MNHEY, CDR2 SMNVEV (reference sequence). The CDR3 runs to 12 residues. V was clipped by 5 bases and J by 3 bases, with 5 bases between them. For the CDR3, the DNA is TGTGCCAGCAGTACGACCAATCAGCCCCAGCATTTT. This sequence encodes CASSTTNQPQHF.

This CDR3 reads CASSQSGEQFF. In DNA, the CDR3 is TGTGCCAGCAGTCAATCGGGTGAGCAGTTCTTC. The chain combines TRBV12-3 or TRBV12-4 with TRBJ2-1; D is undetermined. The V gene lost 5 bases and the J gene lost 9 bases, with 8 bases spanning the gap. The CDR3 spans 11 residues.

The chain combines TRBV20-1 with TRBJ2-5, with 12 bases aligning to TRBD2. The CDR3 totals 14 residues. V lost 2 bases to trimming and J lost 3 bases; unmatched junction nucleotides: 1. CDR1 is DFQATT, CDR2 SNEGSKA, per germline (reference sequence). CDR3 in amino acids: CSARTSGGKETQYF. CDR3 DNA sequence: TGCAGTGCTAGAACTAGCGGGGGGAAAGAGACCCAGTACTTC.

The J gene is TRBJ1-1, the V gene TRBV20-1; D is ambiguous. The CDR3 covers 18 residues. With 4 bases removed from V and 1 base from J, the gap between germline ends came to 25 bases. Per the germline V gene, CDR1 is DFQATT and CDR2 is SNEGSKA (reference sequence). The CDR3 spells CSANQQSRAFSRNTEAFF. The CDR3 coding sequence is TGCAGTGCTAATCAACAGAGCCGTGCGTTCTCGAGGAACACTGAAGCTTTCTTT.

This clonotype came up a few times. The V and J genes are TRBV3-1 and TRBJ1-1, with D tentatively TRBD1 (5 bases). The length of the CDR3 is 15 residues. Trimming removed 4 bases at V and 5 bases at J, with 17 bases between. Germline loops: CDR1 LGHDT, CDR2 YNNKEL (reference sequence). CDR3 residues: CASSRAEWGRTEAFF. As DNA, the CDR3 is TGTGCCAGCAGCCGAGCGGAGTGGGGGAGGACTGAAGCTTTCTTT.

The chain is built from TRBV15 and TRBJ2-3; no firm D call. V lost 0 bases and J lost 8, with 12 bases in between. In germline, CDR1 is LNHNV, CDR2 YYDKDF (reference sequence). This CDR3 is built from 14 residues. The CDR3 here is CATSRDTAPRTQYF. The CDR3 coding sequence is TGTGCCACCAGCAGAGATACTGCCCCCCGTACGCAGTATTTT.

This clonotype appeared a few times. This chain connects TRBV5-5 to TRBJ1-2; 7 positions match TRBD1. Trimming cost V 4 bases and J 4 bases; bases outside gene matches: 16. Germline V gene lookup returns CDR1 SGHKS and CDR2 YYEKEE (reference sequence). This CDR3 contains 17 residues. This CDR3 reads CASSPPRTGPASYGYTF. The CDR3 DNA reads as TGTGCCAGCAGCCCCCCCCGGACAGGCCCCGCGAGCTATGGCTACACCTTC.

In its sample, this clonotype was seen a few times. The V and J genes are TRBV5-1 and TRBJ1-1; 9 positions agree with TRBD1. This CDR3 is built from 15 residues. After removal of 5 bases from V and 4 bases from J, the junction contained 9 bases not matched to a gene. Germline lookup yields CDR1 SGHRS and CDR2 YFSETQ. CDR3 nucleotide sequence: TGCGCCAGCAGTCAGACAGGGGGTTCGGGCACTGAAGCTTTCTTT. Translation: CASSQTGGSGTEAFF.

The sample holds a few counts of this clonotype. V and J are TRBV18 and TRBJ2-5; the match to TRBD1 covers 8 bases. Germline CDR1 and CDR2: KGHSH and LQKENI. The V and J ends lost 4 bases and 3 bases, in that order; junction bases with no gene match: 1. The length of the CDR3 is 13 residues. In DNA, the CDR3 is TGTGCCAGCTCACTGGACAGGGAAGAGACCCAGTACTTC. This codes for CASSLDREETQYF.

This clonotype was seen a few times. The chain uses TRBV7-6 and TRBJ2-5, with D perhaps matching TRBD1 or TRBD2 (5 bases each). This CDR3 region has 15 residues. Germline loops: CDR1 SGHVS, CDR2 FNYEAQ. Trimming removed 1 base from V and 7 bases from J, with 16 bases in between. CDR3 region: CASSLVGANGGTQYF. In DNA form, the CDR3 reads TGTGCCAGCAGCTTAGTCGGGGCAAACGGTGGGACCCAGTACTTC.

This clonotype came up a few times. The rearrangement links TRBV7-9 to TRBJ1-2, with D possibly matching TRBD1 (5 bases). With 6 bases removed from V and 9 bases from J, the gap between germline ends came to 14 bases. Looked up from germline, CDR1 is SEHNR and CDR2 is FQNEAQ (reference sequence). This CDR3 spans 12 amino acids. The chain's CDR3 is CASRTGTLRYTF. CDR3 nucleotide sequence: TGTGCCAGCAGAACCGGGACCTTGCGCTACACCTTC.

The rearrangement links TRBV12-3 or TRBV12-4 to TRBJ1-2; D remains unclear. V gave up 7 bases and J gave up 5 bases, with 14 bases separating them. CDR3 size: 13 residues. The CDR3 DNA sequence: TGTGCCAGCAAAGCAGACTGGTTGTATGGCTACACCTTC. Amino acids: CASKADWLYGYTF.

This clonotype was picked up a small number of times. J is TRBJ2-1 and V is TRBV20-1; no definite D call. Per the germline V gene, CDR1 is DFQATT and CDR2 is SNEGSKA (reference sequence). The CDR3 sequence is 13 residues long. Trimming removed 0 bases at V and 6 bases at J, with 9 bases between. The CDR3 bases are TGCAGTGCTAGAGATCGGTCCCCCAATGAGCAGTTCTTC. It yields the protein CSARDRSPNEQFF.

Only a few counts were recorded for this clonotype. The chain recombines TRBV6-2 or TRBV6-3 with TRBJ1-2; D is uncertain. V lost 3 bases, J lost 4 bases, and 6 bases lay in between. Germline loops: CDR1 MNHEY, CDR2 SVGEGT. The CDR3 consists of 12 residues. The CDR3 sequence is CASSYLGYGYTF. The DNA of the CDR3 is TGTGCCAGCAGTTATTTGGGCTATGGCTACACCTTC.